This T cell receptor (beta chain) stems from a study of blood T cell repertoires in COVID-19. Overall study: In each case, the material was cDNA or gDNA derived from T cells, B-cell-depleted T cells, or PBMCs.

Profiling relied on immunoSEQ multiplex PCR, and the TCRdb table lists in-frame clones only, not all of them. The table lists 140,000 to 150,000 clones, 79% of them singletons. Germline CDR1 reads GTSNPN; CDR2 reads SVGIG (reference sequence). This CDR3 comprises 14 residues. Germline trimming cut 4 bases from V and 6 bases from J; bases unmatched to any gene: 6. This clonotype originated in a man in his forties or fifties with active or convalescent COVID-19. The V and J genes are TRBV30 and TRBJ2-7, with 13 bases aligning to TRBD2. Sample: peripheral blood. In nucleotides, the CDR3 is TGTGCCTGGATCCCCGGGACTAGCGGGGCCGAGCAGTACTTC. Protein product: CAWIPGTSGAEQYF.